This T cell receptor (beta chain) was identified during a study of CD8 T cells in ankylosing spondylitis. Findings and caveats of the study: There were earlier reports of some motif variants in reactive arthritis synovial fluid and blood. Made up of about eight highly homologous variants, a TCR beta motif appeared characteristic of ankylosing spondylitis blood.

CDR1 is MNHEY, CDR2 SVGAGI, per germline. V was clipped by 4 bases and J by 5 bases, with 6 bases between them. The CDR3 runs to 11 residues. To note about this clonotype: The target antigen is unknown.

TCRdb re-called the 5' RACE reads through MiXCR, storing one row per CDR3 protein. Of roughly 220,000 distinct CDR3 sequences listed, roughly 18% were seen once; the top ten hold more than 40%. Sequenced: blood, either unsorted or a sorted T cell fraction (not recorded which). This clonotype was sampled from a male donor with ankylosing spondylitis. The V gene is TRBV6-5, the J gene TRBJ2-7; unclear D gene. The CDR3 nucleotides are TGTGCCAGCAGTTGGAACCACGAGCAGTACTTC. Protein: CASSWNHEQYF.